This TCR beta chain was identified during a study of PD-1 blockade in classical Hodgkin lymphoma. Notes on the study in general: Complete responders showed a baseline diversity that resembled the diversity of newly diagnosed patients. TCR diversity at baseline was reported to be reduced in newly diagnosed patients relative to healthy donors.

Clones were sequenced by immunoSEQ multiplex PCR, and TCRdb holds only the in-frame ones, with some missing. The sample lists under 130,000 clones, about nine tenths occurring once. The CDR3 runs 18 residues. J lost 2 bases, V lost 1 base, and 9 bases had no gene match. Germline-derived CDR1 and CDR2 are MGHRA and YSYEKL. As to this clone: What it binds is unknown.

Noted time point: cycle 4 day 1 (C4D1), after about 6 weeks of nivolumab. Relapses following autologous stem cell transplantation were seen in all patients, with brentuximab vedotin exposure varying. Reported best responses ranged across complete response, partial response or progressive disease. The receptor was isolated from a human donor with classical Hodgkin lymphoma. V usage is TRBV4-1 and J usage is TRBJ2-3, with 10 bases aligning to TRBD2. The specimen was peripheral blood mononuclear cells (PBMCs), collected before the fourth cycle of nivolumab. Here the CDR3 DNA reads TGCGCCAGCAGCCAAGTTCCCTTACTAGCGGGGATCACAGATACGCAGTATTTT. Encoded protein: CASSQVPLLAGITDTQYF.